The rows below give T cell receptor beta chains drawn from one sample of a study of blood T cell repertoires in COVID-19. Assay: immunoSEQ multiplex PCR; the TCRdb copy retains only in-frame clones and omits some. In the table there are around 130,000 clones, roughly four fifths of which are singletons. Sequencing was done on a sample of peripheral blood. These receptors originate from a human donor in a cohort sampled during active COVID-19. The CDR3 runs from the conserved cysteine through the conserved F or W. The D gene is left open where the match is weak. The size field is filled for only some rows; it gives once, few, many or a size class.

j_call: TRBJ2-3
d_call: TRBD2
v_call: TRBV5-1
clone_size: NA
cdr3_aa: CASSLGGLAASDTQYF
cdr3_nt: TGCGCCAGCAGCTTGGGGGGACTAGCCGCGAGTGATACGCAGTATTTT

j_call: TRBJ1-1
d_call: NA
v_call: TRBV24-1
clone_size: few
cdr3_aa: CATSEGSLRAEAFF
cdr3_nt: TGTGCCACCAGTGAAGGGAGCTTGCGGGCTGAAGCTTTCTTT

j_call: TRBJ1-4
d_call: NA
v_call: TRBV6-5
clone_size: NA
cdr3_aa: CASSYRGTATNEKLFF
cdr3_nt: TGTGCCAGCAGTTACAGGGGAACTGCAACTAATGAAAAACTGTTTTTT

j_call: TRBJ2-3
d_call: TRBD2
v_call: TRBV10-1
clone_size: once
cdr3_aa: CASLRRGNYTDTQYF
cdr3_nt: TGCGCCAGCCTCAGGCGGGGGAACTACACAGATACGCAGTATTTT

j_call: TRBJ2-5
d_call: NA
v_call: TRBV12-3/TRBV12-4
clone_size: NA
cdr3_aa: CASSLWQGETQYF
cdr3_nt: TGTGCCAGCAGTTTATGGCAGGGGGAGACCCAGTACTTC

j_call: TRBJ1-3
d_call: NA
v_call: TRBV6-6
clone_size: NA
cdr3_aa: CASSYGGAGGNTIYF
cdr3_nt: TGTGCCAGCAGTTACGGGGGCGCGGGTGGAAACACCATATATTTT

j_call: TRBJ2-7
d_call: NA
v_call: TRBV6-1
clone_size: NA
cdr3_aa: CASREDTFHEQYF
cdr3_nt: TGTGCCAGCAGAGAAGACACCTTTCACGAGCAGTACTTC

j_call: TRBJ1-4
d_call: NA
v_call: TRBV11-2
clone_size: NA
cdr3_aa: CASSYHKGANEKLFF
cdr3_nt: TGTGCCAGCAGCTATCACAAAGGAGCTAATGAAAAACTGTTTTTT

j_call: TRBJ2-7
d_call: TRBD1
v_call: TRBV19
clone_size: NA
cdr3_aa: CASSILDRGHEQYF
cdr3_nt: TGTGCCAGTAGTATATTGGACAGGGGGCACGAGCAGTACTTC

j_call: TRBJ2-7
d_call: NA
v_call: TRBV6-2/TRBV6-3
clone_size: NA
cdr3_aa: CASSGGHSYEQYF
cdr3_nt: TGTGCCAGCAGTGGAGGTCATTCCTACGAGCAGTACTTC

j_call: TRBJ1-3
d_call: NA
v_call: TRBV4-3
clone_size: NA
cdr3_aa: CASSQDHTGPGNTIYF
cdr3_nt: TGCGCCAGCAGCCAAGATCATACAGGGCCCGGAAACACCATATATTTT

j_call: TRBJ1-5
d_call: NA
v_call: TRBV5-1
clone_size: NA
cdr3_aa: CASSPVSGSNQPQHF
cdr3_nt: TGCGCCAGCAGCCCGGTATCAGGGTCGAATCAGCCCCAGCATTTT

j_call: TRBJ1-1
d_call: TRBD1
v_call: TRBV19
clone_size: NA
cdr3_aa: CASRPLQGAGGTEAFF
cdr3_nt: TGTGCCAGTAGACCCTTACAGGGGGCGGGCGGCACTGAAGCTTTCTTT

j_call: TRBJ1-5
d_call: NA
v_call: TRBV4-1
clone_size: once
cdr3_aa: CASSQDEGVQPQHF
cdr3_nt: TGCGCCAGCAGCCAAGATGAGGGAGTACAGCCCCAGCATTTT

j_call: TRBJ2-2
d_call: TRBD2
v_call: TRBV19
clone_size: few
cdr3_aa: CASSKIGGRYSNTGELFF
cdr3_nt: TGTGCCAGTAGTAAAATCGGGGGGAGGTATAGTAACACCGGGGAGCTGTTTTTT

j_call: TRBJ1-1
d_call: NA
v_call: TRBV5-5
clone_size: NA
cdr3_aa: CASSLGGSRWNTEAFF
cdr3_nt: TGTGCCAGCAGCTTAGGGGGTTCAAGATGGAACACTGAAGCTTTCTTT